The 27 T cell receptor beta chains below were found in one sample sequenced in a study. TCRdb called the 5' RACE reads again in MiXCR, with one record for every CDR3 protein. The table records nearly 55,000 distinct CDR3 sequences, more than 20% of them present only once. The sequencing sample was made of tumor-infiltrating naive CD4+ T cells sorted from the breast tumor. Noted subset: naive CD4+ T cells, CD4+CD45RA+CD25-. The receptors shown here come from a female donor with breast cancer.

This clonotype was observed a few times. The gene calls are TRBV7-2 and TRBJ1-1; the D is unclear. Germline V lookup: CDR1 SGHTA, CDR2 FQGNSA. V shed 1 base and J shed 10 bases, with 13 bases lying between them. The CDR3 runs 13 residues. CDR3 coding DNA: TGTGCCAGCAGCTTAGAGGAGGCAGGCGGAGCTTTCTTT. Translation gives CASSLEEAGGAFF.

The chain couples TRBV11-2 to TRBJ1-5; 11 nucleotides line up with TRBD1. From germline, CDR1 is SGHAT and CDR2 FQNNGV. V trimming: 4 bases; J trimming: 7 bases; junction bases outside the gene matches: 6. The CDR3 spans 15 residues. CDR3 nucleotide sequence: TGTGCCAGCAGCTGGGGGACAGGGGGTGACCAGCCCCAGCATTTT. It is translated as CASSWGTGGDQPQHF. The whole variable domain, filled in from reference TRBV11-2 and TRBJ1-5, reads EAGVAQSPRYKIIEKRQSVAFWCNPISGHATLYWYQQILGQGPKLLIQFQNNGVVDDSQLPKDRFSAERLKGVDSTLKIQPAKLEDSAVYLCASSWGTGGDQPQHFGDGTRLSIL.

V usage is TRBV2 and J usage is TRBJ1-1, with no clear D. Per germline, CDR1 SNHLY and CDR2 FYNNEI. The length of the CDR3 is 15 residues. The V end was cut by 2 bases, the J end by 1 base, with 11 bases between. The CDR3, as DNA: TGTGCCAGCAGTGAAACGCAGCAAGAGAACACTGAAGCTTTCTTT. Amino acids: CASSETQQENTEAFF.

Regarding this clonotype: Because the CDR3 is missing its conserved closing phenylalanine or tryptophan, this is likely a read error. The CDR3 DNA follows: TGTGCCAGCAGCCAAGGCGGGACAAGGACTGAAGCTTTCTCT. Protein product: CASSQGGTRTEAFS. This chain connects TRBV3-1 to TRBJ1-1, with a possible D match to TRBD1 (6 bases). The CDR3 contains 14 residues. The ends were cut back, 1 base at V and 5 bases at J, with 11 bases in the middle. Germline CDR1 reads LGHDT; CDR2 reads YNNKEL (reference sequence).

In this sample, this clonotype turned up many times. The chain has TRBV5-6 and TRBJ1-1; 8 positions agree with TRBD1. The CDR3 spans 14 residues. Germline lookup yields CDR1 SGHDT and CDR2 YYEEEE. The trim removed 3 bases at V and 6 bases at J, leaving 7 bases unmatched. CDR3 sequence: CASSSGQVRAEAFF. The CDR3 DNA reads as TGTGCCAGCAGCTCGGGACAGGTGAGAGCTGAAGCTTTCTTT.

This clonotype occurred a few times. This chain joins TRBV5-1 and TRBJ2-1, with 7 bases that match TRBD2. Per germline, CDR1 SGHRS and CDR2 YFSETQ. CDR3 length equals 14 residues. V lost 4 bases to trimming and J lost 9 bases; unmatched junction nucleotides: 10. CDR3 residues: CASSPIQTGGEQFF. The CDR3 bases are TGCGCCAGCAGCCCCATTCAAACGGGGGGTGAGCAGTTCTTC. Full variable domain (rest looked up from reference TRBV5-1 and TRBJ2-1): KAGVTQTPRYLIKTRGQQVTLSCSPISGHRSVSWYQQTPGQGLQFLFEYFSETQRNKGNFPGRFSGRQFSNSRSEMNVSTLELGDSALYLCASSPIQTGGEQFFGPGTRLTVL.

This clonotype occurred a few times. The CDR3 here is CASSSQGDEQYF. The DNA for the CDR3 is TGCGCCAGCAGCTCACAGGGAGACGAGCAGTACTTC. This rearrangement joins TRBV5-1 to TRBJ2-7; D is perhaps TRBD1 (6 bases). Deletions cut 3 bases from V and 5 bases from J, with 9 bases between. CDR1 is SGHRS, CDR2 YFSETQ, per germline. The CDR3 totals 12 residues.

A remark on this clonotype: A much more abundant neighbour one base away suggests this may be a read error. The V call is TRBV7-6, the J call TRBJ2-5; unclear D gene. CDR1 is SGHVS, CDR2 FNYEAQ, per germline. This CDR3 contains 11 residues. V was trimmed by 5 bases and J by 5 bases, leaving 6 bases between them. As DNA, the CDR3 is TGTGCCAGCAGCCACAGTGAGACCCAGTACTTC. Translation gives CASSHSETQYF.

J is TRBJ1-1 and V is TRBV20-1; 10 nucleotides agree with TRBD1. J lost 4 bases, V lost 0 bases, and 8 bases had no gene match. The CDR3 is 16 amino acids. Germline values: CDR1 DFQATT, CDR2 SNEGSKA (reference sequence). The CDR3, as DNA: TGCAGTGCTAGAGATATGGGGACAGGGGTGGGCACTGAAGCTTTCTTT. Amino acid sequence: CSARDMGTGVGTEAFF.

This chain links TRBV20-1 with TRBJ2-7; 7 bases are a match to TRBD2. Per germline, CDR1 DFQATT and CDR2 SNEGSKA (reference sequence). This CDR3 region has 13 residues. The trim removed 6 bases at V and 3 bases at J, leaving 8 bases unmatched. The CDR3 is CSASPRGVYEQYF. The DNA for the CDR3 is TGCAGTGCCTCTCCCCGGGGGGTCTACGAGCAGTACTTC.

This clonotype was seen a handful of times. This rearrangement joins TRBV28 to TRBJ2-7; perhaps TRBD2 as D (6 bases). The CDR3 loop spans 16 amino acids. V was clipped by 4 bases and J by 4 bases, with 20 bases between them. Germline lookup yields CDR1 MDHEN and CDR2 SYDVKM. CDR3: CASSSPGRRDLYEQYF. DNA of the CDR3: TGTGCCAGCAGTTCTCCGGGACGGAGGGACCTGTACGAGCAGTACTTC.

The V call is TRBV6-2 or TRBV6-3, the J call TRBJ2-2; D remains unclear. The CDR3 totals 14 residues. V lost 7 bases and J 1 base, leaving 10 bases between the germline ends. From germline, CDR1 is MNHEY and CDR2 SVGEGT. The CDR3 sequence is CASIRSRNTGELFF. The CDR3 nucleotides read TGTGCCAGCATAAGGAGCAGGAACACCGGGGAGCTGTTTTTT.

This clonotype has more than one count but fewer than ten. V gene TRBV3-1 combines with J gene TRBJ1-1; 7 bases map to TRBD1. Trimming removed 7 bases from V and 1 base from J; junction bases left unmatched: 6. The length of the CDR3 is 14 residues. CDR1 LGHDT and CDR2 YNNKEL come from the germline V gene (reference sequence). The CDR3 DNA is TGTGCCAGCACCCTGAGGGGGCCGAACACTGAAGCTTTCTTT. Its protein product is CASTLRGPNTEAFF.

The table lists this clonotype with many counts. This CDR3 is CASSYSRLGTYNEQFF. CDR3 in DNA: TGTGCCAGCAGTTACTCGAGATTAGGGACCTACAATGAGCAGTTCTTC. The V call is TRBV6-2 or TRBV6-3, the J call TRBJ2-1; no clear D gene. This CDR3 is 16 amino acids long. Germline assignment: CDR1 MNHEY and CDR2 SVGEGT. V lost 0 bases and J lost 2, with 11 bases in between.

The chain has TRBV14 and TRBJ2-3; D might be TRBD1 (5 bases). Trimming took off 2 bases at V and 6 bases at J, with 6 bases between the two ends. This CDR3 spans 12 amino acids. From germline, CDR1 is SGHDN and CDR2 FVKESK. The CDR3 coding sequence is TGTGCCAGCAGCCAACAGGGTGATACGCAGTATTTT. This translates into CASSQQGDTQYF.

This chain links TRBV28 with TRBJ1-1; a possible D gene is TRBD1 (5 bases). CDR1 MDHEN and CDR2 SYDVKM come from the germline V gene. The length of the CDR3 is 14 residues. The ends were cut back, 6 bases at V and 2 bases at J, with 13 bases in the middle. CDR3 bases: TGTGCCAGCAGGGGGACTCTCTCAAACACTGAAGCTTTCTTT. This sequence encodes CASRGTLSNTEAFF. Variable domain in full (rest from reference TRBV28 and TRBJ1-1): DVKVTQSSRYLVKRTGEKVFLECVQDMDHENMFWYRQDPGLGLRLIYFSYDVKMKEKGDIPEGYSVSREKKERFSLILESASTNQTSMYLCASRGTLSNTEAFFGQGTRLTVV.

In this sample, this clonotype turned up many times. J is TRBJ1-2 and V is TRBV20-1; no clear D gene. V shed 4 bases and J shed 3 bases, with 15 bases lying between them. The V gene's germline CDR1 is DFQATT and CDR2 SNEGSKA (reference sequence). The CDR3 runs 14 residues. The CDR3 loop reads CSAITNWEYYGYTF. In DNA, the CDR3 is TGCAGTGCTATCACCAACTGGGAGTACTATGGCTACACCTTC.

This clonotype showed up just a few times. The chain links TRBV7-2 to TRBJ2-3; no definite D call. Germline V lookup: CDR1 SGHTA, CDR2 FQGNSA. V lost 5 bases and J lost 2, with 11 bases in between. This CDR3 region has 14 residues. The CDR3 loop reads CASSNYINTDTQYF. In DNA, the CDR3 is TGTGCCAGCAGCAATTATATTAACACAGATACGCAGTATTTT.

This clonotype has more than one count but fewer than ten. The chain recombines TRBV4-1 with TRBJ2-3, with TRBD2 matching 10 bases. The CDR3 is 15 residues long. V lost 1 base to trimming and J lost 5 bases; unmatched junction nucleotides: 3. Germline V CDR1 and CDR2: MGHRA, YSYEKL. Here the CDR3 DNA reads TGCGCCAGCAGCCAAGCGAGACTAGCGGGAGATACGCAGTATTTT. Translation gives CASSQARLAGDTQYF.

The chain has TRBV20-1 and TRBJ1-6, with unresolved D. Germline V CDR1 and CDR2: DFQATT, SNEGSKA (reference sequence). This CDR3 is 16 amino acids long. V lost 0 bases and J lost 7, with 16 bases in between. The CDR3 region has the DNA TGCAGTGCTAGAGACCGGAGACGGACGATAAATTCACCCCTCCACTTT. Its translation: CSARDRRRTINSPLHF.

This clonotype was seen many times. The chain links TRBV5-5 to TRBJ2-7, with D unresolved. The CDR3 length is 14 residues. Per the germline V gene, CDR1 is SGHKS and CDR2 is YYEKEE (reference sequence). Trimming removed 0 bases from V and 7 bases from J, with 14 bases in between. The CDR3 loop reads CASSLGGFLSEQYF. The DNA of the CDR3 is TGTGCCAGCAGCTTGGGTGGCTTCCTCAGTGAGCAGTACTTC. The whole variable domain, filled in from reference TRBV5-5 and TRBJ2-7, reads DAGVTQSPTHLIKTRGQQVTLRCSPISGHKSVSWYQQVLGQGPQFIFQYYEKEERGRGNFPDRFSARQFPNYSSELNVNALLLGDSALYLCASSLGGFLSEQYFGPGTRLTVT.

This clonotype was seen a few times. The chain is built from TRBV7-6 and TRBJ2-6; TRBD1 aligns across 12 bases. The CDR3 is 17 amino acids. V shed 10 bases and J 3 bases; nucleotides not matched to a gene: 10. The germline gives CDR1 SGHVS, CDR2 FNYEAQ. The CDR3 loop is CATSGTGGFGGANVLTF. CDR3 nucleotide sequence: TGTGCCACCTCCGGGACAGGGGGCTTCGGTGGGGCCAACGTCCTGACTTTC.

The chain has TRBV10-3 and TRBJ1-5; D call uncertain. Germline lookup yields CDR1 ENHRY and CDR2 SYGVKD. Trimming cost V 2 bases and J 4 bases, with 9 bases left between them. The CDR3 covers 14 residues. CDR3 bases: TGTGCCATCAGTGAGGGCGGCCGTAATCAGCCCCAGCATTTT. Protein: CAISEGGRNQPQHF.

This clonotype showed up just a few times. The chain combines TRBV15 with TRBJ1-5, with D unresolved. The CDR3 consists of 15 residues. Trimming left V 0 bases short and J 3 bases short, with 9 bases between. Germline loops: CDR1 LNHNV, CDR2 YYDKDF (reference sequence). The CDR3: CATSREKGPNQPQHF. The CDR3 DNA reads TGTGCCACCAGCAGAGAAAAGGGTCCCAATCAGCCCCAGCATTTT.

There are many counts of this clonotype. The chain uses TRBV11-2 and TRBJ2-5; D uncertain. Per the germline V gene, CDR1 is SGHAT and CDR2 is FQNNGV. This CDR3 has 11 amino acids. Trimming cost V 5 bases and J 2 bases, with 3 bases left between them. Here the CDR3 reads CASSLQETQYF. Written as DNA, the CDR3 is TGTGCCAGCAGCCTTCAAGAGACCCAGTACTTC.

About this clonotype: Being one base from a much bigger clone, this may be a read error. The chain links TRBV7-2 to TRBJ2-3; D gene unclear. Germline V lookup: CDR1 SGHTA, CDR2 FQGNSA. This CDR3 spans 12 amino acids. CDR3 sequence: CAGSSFTDTQYF. CDR3 DNA sequence: TGTGCCGGCAGCTCCTTCACAGATACGCAGTATTTT.

This clonotype showed up just a few times. Compared with germline, one end of the junction differs, possibly owing to a read error. The J gene is TRBJ2-4, the V gene TRBV7-8; a possible D gene is TRBD1 (5 bases). The CDR3 spans 13 residues. Per germline, CDR1 SGHVS and CDR2 FQNEAQ. Here the CDR3 DNA reads TGTGCCAGCAGCTTGCGCAGGGTGGACATTCGGTACTTC. The encoded protein is CASSLRRVDIRYF. The full variable domain, with the rest looked up from reference TRBV7-8 and TRBJ2-4, is GAGVSQSPRYKVAKRGQDVALRCDPISGHVSLFWYQQALGQGPEFLTYFQNEAQLDKSGLPSDRFFAERPEGSVSTLKIQRTQQEDSAVYLCASSLRRVDIRYFGAGTRLSVL.